What follows describes a single T cell receptor (beta chain). V dropped 1 base and J dropped 4 bases, with 21 bases sitting between them. Germline V lookup: CDR1 SGHVS, CDR2 FQNEAQ. This CDR3 is 18 amino acids long. This entry belongs to a study of blood T cell repertoires in COVID-19. Study background: The analysed material was cDNA or gDNA that came from T cells, B-cell-depleted T cells, or PBMCs.

This table comes from immunoSEQ multiplex PCR, and its TCRdb copy is limited to in-frame clones, with some not included. The table includes just over 150,000 clones, roughly nine tenths detected once. The receptor was derived from a middle-aged woman with acute or convalescent COVID-19. The chain employs TRBV7-8 and TRBJ2-3; tentative D call: TRBD1 (6 bases). Sequencing was performed on peripheral blood. The CDR3 loop is CASSLGRRQVLFADTQYF. Here the CDR3 DNA reads TGTGCCAGCAGCTTAGGACGGCGACAGGTATTGTTTGCAGATACGCAGTATTTT.